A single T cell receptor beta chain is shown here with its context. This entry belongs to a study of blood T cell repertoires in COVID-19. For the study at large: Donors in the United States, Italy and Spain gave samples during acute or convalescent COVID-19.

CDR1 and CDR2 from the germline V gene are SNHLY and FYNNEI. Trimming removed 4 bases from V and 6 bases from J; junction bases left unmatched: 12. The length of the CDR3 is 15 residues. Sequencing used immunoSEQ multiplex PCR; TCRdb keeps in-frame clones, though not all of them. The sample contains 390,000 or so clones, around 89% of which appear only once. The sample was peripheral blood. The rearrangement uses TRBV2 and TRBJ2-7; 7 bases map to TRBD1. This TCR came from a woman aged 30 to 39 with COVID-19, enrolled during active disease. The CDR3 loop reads CASSGVTGPQGEQYF. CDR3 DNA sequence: TGTGCCAGCAGTGGCGTGACAGGGCCTCAGGGCGAGCAGTACTTC.